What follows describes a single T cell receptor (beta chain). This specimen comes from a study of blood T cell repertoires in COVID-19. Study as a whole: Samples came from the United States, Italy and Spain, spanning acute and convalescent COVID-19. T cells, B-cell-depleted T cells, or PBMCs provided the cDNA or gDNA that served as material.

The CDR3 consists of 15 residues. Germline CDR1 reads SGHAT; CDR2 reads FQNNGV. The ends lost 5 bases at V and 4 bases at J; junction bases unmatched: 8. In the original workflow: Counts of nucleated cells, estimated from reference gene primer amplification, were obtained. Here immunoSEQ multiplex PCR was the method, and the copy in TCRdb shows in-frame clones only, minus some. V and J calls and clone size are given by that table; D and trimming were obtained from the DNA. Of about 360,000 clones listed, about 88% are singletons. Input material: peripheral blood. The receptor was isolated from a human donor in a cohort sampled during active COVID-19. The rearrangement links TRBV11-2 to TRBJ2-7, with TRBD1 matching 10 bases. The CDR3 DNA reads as TGTGCCAGCAGCCCCAGGGACAGGGGTCTTTACGAGCAGTACTTC. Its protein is CASSPRDRGLYEQYF.